This T cell receptor (beta chain) was observed in a study of T cells in tumors after PD-1 blockade (dated by TCRdb to between 2018 and 2021). Describing the broader study: Patients were excluded if they had prior checkpoint blockade, use of systemic immunosuppressants, or recent radiotherapy or other anti-cancer therapy within 4 weeks. Ongoing daily vismodegib 150 mg was also given to a subset of patients during anti-PD-1 treatment. RECIST version 1.1 was the standard used to evaluate clinical response. Using site-matched tumors from BCC or SCC patients sampled before and after anti-PD-1 therapy, the study carried out paired single-cell RNA and TCR sequencing. On average, peripheral blood samples had 110,000 or so TCR templates (range about 23,000-290,000) and under 40,000 unique clonotypes. To compare blood and tumor clonotypes, bulk TCR sequencing was performed on nine to ten peripheral blood samples from four to six patients. Treatment consisted of either cemiplimab 350 mg every 2 weeks or pembrolizumab 200 mg every 3 weeks. What the authors observed across the whole study: The source of novel T cell clones was not identified and could include lymphoid organs or rare unexpanded clones within the tumor or its periphery. Roughly 41% of tumor TCR clonotypes were detected in blood, and some novel exhausted tumor clones were observed in pre-treatment blood, which was taken as suggesting peripheral recruitment.

On this clone: The antigen this receptor binds is unknown. Nothing much larger sits one base from this clone, and base qualities are not available.

V ends up 5 bases short and J 2 bases short, with an unmatched junction base count of 15. CDR1 and CDR2 are read off the germline V gene (reference sequence) as MNHNY and SVGAGI. From the cysteine through the phenylalanine, the CDR3 covers 17 amino acids. The read is trimmed to its CDR3 DNA, 51 bases read in frame from base 1. Deep TCRbeta sequencing was performed with the immunoSEQ platform. The original pipeline was this. Only productive rearrangements were exported from the immunoSEQ Analyzer for downstream analysis. Bulk TCRbeta clonotypes were assigned T cell phenotypes by matching to single-cell RNA+TCR-seq clones sharing the same TCRbeta sequence. Tumor enrichment of a clone was calculated by dividing the clone's tumor frequency by the clone's PBMC frequency, both taken from bulk TCR sequencing. TCRs were grouped by GLIPH into specificity groups, defined as clusters of distinct TCRs likely recognizing common antigens via shared CDR3 motifs. In TCRdb, the immuneACCESS table is reduced to in-frame sequences with V and J assigned. These tables do not hold every clone; where another copy was compared, an unresolved V gene accounts for under half, and the others remain unexplained. Clonal size and the V and J genes are those of that table, whereas D and trimming came from the DNA. The sample table holds some 60,000 clones, of which about four fifths were seen once. Around 15% of the sample is held by the ten biggest clonotypes.

Sample time point, as interpreted from the label and publication: before anti-PD-1 therapy. Genomic DNA extracted from tumor biopsies or peripheral blood was used for bulk TCRbeta sequencing, with input ranging from about 616 ng to 6,500 ng. Histologically proven advanced or metastatic basal or squamous cell carcinoma was present in all patients, all of whom were poor candidates for surgical resection. The basal cell carcinoma cohort was made up of around eleven patients, and bulk tumor TCR sequencing was performed for roughly 8 of these patients. The chain is assembled from TRBV6-6 and TRBJ2-7, with 7 bases matching TRBD1. The source material was PBMCs, sampled before anti-PD-1 treatment. This clonotype was sampled from a human donor with basal cell carcinoma. The encoded CDR3 is CASSPLKHRGRPYEQYF. The nucleotides read TGTGCCAGCAGTCCTCTTAAACACAGGGGCCGACCCTACGAGCAGTACTTC.